The source of this TCR beta chain is a study of cytomegalovirus exposure and HLA in healthy donors. Study results and limitations: Using a false discovery rate of 0.05, a later analysis showed that approximately 18,000 TCR beta sequences were associated with HLA alleles. It was reported that the classifier diagnosed cytomegalovirus status with high specificity and sensitivity in both the original and validation cohorts. In presence/absence analyses, roughly uniform sequencing depth across donors was assumed.

Primers: 60 Vbeta forward and 13 Jbeta reverse. The assay was immunoSEQ multiplex PCR, and TCRdb's table has in-frame clones only and misses some. The table shows roughly 110,000 clones, with around 64% occurring only once. From germline, CDR1 is LNHNV and CDR2 YYDKDF (reference sequence). The CDR3 extends over 16 amino acids. V lost 3 bases, J lost 8 bases, and 10 bases stayed unmatched. The table lists this clone with a few counts. What it recognizes is unknown. The source of this sequence is a young woman in good health and CMV-seronegative. The chain employs TRBV15 and TRBJ2-1; 10 nucleotides agree with TRBD1. The material sequenced was PBMCs. This chain's CDR3 is CATSRPSGQGTDEQFF. CDR3 nucleotides: TGTGCCACCAGCAGGCCCTCGGGACAGGGGACCGATGAGCAGTTCTTC.